One TCR beta chain is described in this entry. Its antigen is as yet unknown. This sample was included in a study of radiation and T cells in renal cell carcinoma. Time point indicated: baseline pretreatment blood. Treatment described: 15 Gy SBRT to primary tumor, nephrectomy 4 weeks later. V dropped 3 bases and J dropped 4; count of bases not matched to a gene: 8. This CDR3 spans 15 amino acids. Germline V gene data show CDR1 as SGHTA and CDR2 as FQGNSA. This table comes from immunoSEQ multiplex PCR, and its TCRdb copy is limited to in-frame clones, with some not included. The table includes 110,000 to 150,000 clones, approximately 91% detected once. Findings and caveats of the study: From baseline, blood top tumor clonotypes peaked at 2 weeks post-radiation.

The source was blood, collected from a patient whose treatment included radiotherapy and nephrectomy. This clonotype was obtained from a woman in her forties or fifties with renal cell carcinoma. V and J are TRBV7-2 and TRBJ2-5, with 7 bases identical to TRBD2. The CDR3 nucleotides read TGTGCCAGCAGCTTGTACCGGGGGGTCGGAGAGACCCAGTACTTC. Protein: CASSLYRGVGETQYF.